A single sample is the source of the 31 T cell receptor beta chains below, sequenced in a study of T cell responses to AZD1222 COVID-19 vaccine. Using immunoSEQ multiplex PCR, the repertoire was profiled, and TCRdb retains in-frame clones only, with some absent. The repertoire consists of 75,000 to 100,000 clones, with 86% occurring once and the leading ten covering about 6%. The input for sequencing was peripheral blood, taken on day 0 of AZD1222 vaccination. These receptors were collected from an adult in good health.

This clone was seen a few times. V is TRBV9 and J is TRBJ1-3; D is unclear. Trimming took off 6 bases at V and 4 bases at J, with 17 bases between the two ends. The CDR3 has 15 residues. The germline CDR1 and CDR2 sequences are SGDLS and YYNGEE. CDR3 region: CASKIGEGRGNTIYF. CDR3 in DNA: TGTGCCAGCAAAATCGGCGAGGGCAGAGGAAACACCATATATTTT.

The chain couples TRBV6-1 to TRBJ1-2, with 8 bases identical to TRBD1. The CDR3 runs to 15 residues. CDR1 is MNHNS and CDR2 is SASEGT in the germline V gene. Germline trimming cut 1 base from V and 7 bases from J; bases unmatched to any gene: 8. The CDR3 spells CASSEVPGGPGGYTF. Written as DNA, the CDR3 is TGTGCCAGCAGTGAAGTCCCAGGGGGCCCGGGTGGCTACACCTTC.

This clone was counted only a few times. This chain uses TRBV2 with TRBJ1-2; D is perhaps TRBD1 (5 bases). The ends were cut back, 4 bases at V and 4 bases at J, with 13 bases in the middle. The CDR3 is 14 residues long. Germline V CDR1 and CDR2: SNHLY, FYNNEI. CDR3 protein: CASSGRGSSYGYTF. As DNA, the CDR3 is TGTGCCAGCAGTGGGAGGGGCAGTAGCTATGGCTACACCTTC.

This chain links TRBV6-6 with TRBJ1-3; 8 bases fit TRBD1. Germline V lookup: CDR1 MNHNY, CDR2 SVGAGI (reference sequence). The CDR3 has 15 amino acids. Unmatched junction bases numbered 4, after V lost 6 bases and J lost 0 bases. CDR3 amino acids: CASRATGASGNTIYF. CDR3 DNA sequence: TGTGCCAGCAGGGCGACAGGGGCCTCTGGAAACACCATATATTTT.

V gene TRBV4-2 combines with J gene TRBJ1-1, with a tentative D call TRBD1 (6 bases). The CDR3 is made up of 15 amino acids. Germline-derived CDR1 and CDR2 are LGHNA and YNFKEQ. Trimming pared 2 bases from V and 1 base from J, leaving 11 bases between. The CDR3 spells CASSQKTGGNTEAFF. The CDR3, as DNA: TGTGCCAGCAGCCAAAAGACAGGAGGGAACACTGAAGCTTTCTTT.

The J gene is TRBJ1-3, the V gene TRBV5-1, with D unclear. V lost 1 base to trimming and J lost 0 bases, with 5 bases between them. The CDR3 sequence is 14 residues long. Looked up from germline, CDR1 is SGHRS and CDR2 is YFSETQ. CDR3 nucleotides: TGCGCCAGCAGCTTGTTGAGCTCTGGAAACACCATATATTTT. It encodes CASSLLSSGNTIYF.

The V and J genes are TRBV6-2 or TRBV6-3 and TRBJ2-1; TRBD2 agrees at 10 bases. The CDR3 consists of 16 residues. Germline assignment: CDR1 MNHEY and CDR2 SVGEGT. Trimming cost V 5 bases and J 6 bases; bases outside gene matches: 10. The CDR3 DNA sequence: TGTGCCAGCAGTACGGGTCGGCTAGCGGGAGCCAATGAGCAGTTCTTC. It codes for CASSTGRLAGANEQFF.

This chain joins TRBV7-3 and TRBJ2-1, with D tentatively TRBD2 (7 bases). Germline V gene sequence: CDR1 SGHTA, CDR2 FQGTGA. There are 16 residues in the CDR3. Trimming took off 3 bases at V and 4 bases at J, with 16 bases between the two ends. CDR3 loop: CASSFSLGGGYNEQFF. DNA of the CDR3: TGTGCCAGCAGCTTTAGCTTGGGAGGGGGATACAATGAGCAGTTCTTC.

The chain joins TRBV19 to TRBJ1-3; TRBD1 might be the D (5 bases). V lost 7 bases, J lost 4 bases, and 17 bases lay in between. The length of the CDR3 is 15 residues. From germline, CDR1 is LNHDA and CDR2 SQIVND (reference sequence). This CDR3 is CASTTTWGSGNTIYF. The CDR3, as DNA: TGTGCCAGTACCACGACTTGGGGGTCCGGAAACACCATATATTTT.

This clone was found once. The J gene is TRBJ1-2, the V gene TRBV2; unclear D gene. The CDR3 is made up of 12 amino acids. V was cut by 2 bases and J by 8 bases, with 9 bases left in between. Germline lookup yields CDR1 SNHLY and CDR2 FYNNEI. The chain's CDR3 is CASSETGGGYTF. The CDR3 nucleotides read TGTGCCAGCAGTGAAACTGGAGGGGGCTACACCTTC. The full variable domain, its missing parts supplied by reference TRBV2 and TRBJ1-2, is EPEVTQTPSHQVTQMGQEVILRCVPISNHLYFYWYRQILGQKVEFLVSFYNNEISEKSEIFDDQFSVERPDGSNFTLKIRSTKLEDSAMYFCASSETGGGYTFGSGTRLTVV.

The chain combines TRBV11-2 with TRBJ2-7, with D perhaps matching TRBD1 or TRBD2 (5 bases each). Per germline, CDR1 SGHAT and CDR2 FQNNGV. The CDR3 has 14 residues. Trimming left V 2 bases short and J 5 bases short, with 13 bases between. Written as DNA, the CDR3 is TGTGCCAGCAGCTTATTCAGGGACCTTGACGAGCAGTACTTC. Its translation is CASSLFRDLDEQYF.

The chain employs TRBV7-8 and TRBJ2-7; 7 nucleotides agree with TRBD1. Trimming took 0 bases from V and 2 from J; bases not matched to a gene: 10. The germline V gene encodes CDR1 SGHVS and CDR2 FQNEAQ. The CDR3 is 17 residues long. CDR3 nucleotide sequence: TGTGCCAGCAGCTTAGCTCGGGGACAGATATCAGCCTACGAGCAGTACTTC. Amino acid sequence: CASSLARGQISAYEQYF.

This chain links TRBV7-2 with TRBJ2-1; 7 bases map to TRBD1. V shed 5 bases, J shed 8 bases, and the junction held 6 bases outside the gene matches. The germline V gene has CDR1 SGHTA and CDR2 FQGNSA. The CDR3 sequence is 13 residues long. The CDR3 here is CASSRDSFDEQFF. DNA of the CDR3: TGTGCCAGCAGCAGGGACAGTTTCGATGAGCAGTTCTTC.

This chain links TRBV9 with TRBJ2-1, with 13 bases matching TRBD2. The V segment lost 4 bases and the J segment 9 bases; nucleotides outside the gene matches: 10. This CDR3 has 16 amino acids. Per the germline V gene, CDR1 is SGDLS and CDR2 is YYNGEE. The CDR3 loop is CASSPRTSGRASEQFF. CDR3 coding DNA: TGTGCCAGCAGCCCTCGGACTAGCGGGAGAGCAAGTGAGCAGTTCTTC.

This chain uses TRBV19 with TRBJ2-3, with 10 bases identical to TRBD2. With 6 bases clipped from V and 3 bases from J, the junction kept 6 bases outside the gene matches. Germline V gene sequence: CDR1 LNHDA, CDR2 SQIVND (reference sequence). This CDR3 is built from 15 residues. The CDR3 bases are TGTGCCAGTAGGGGGACTAGCGCTGGAACAGATACGCAGTATTTT. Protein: CASRGTSAGTDTQYF.

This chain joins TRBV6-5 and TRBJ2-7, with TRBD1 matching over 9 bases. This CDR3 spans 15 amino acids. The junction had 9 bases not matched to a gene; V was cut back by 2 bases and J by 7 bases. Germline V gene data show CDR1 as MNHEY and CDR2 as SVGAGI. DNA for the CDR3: TGTGCCAGCAGTTACCTGGGACAGGGAATACAGGAGCAGTACTTC. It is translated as CASSYLGQGIQEQYF.

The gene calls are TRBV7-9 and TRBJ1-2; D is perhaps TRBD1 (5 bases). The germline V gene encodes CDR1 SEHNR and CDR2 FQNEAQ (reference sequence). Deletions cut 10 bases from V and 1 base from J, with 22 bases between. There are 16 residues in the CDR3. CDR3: CATPHPPGGINYGYTF. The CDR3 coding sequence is TGTGCCACCCCTCACCCTCCGGGGGGGATTAACTATGGCTACACCTTC.

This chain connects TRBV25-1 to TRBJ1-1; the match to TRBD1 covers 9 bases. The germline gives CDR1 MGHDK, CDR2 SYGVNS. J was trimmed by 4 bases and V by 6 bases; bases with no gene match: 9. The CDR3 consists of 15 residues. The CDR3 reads CASRRTGGAITEAFF. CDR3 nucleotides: TGTGCCAGCAGGAGAACAGGGGGCGCCATCACTGAAGCTTTCTTT.

CDR3 amino acids: CASSLAAPSLGTDTQYF. The CDR3 DNA follows: TGTGCCAGCAGCTTGGCAGCGCCCTCACTCGGCACAGATACGCAGTATTTT. The rearrangement links TRBV7-3 to TRBJ2-3; D unclear. V was trimmed by 3 bases and J by 1 base, leaving 17 bases between them. Germline CDR1 is SGHTA and CDR2 is FQGTGA. CDR3 length: 17 residues.

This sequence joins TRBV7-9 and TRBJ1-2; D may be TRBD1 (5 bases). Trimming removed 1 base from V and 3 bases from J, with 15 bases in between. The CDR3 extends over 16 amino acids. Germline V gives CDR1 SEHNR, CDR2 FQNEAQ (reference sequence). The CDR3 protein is CASSLGGGWLDYGYTF. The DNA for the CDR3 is TGTGCCAGCAGCTTAGGCGGGGGGTGGCTGGACTATGGCTACACCTTC.

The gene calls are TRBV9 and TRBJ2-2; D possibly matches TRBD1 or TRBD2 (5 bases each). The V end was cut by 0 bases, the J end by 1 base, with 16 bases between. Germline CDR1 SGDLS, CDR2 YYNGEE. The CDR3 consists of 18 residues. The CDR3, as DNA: TGTGCCAGCAGCGTAGGTCGTTGGGGGACGGAGAACACCGGGGAGCTGTTTTTT. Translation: CASSVGRWGTENTGELFF.

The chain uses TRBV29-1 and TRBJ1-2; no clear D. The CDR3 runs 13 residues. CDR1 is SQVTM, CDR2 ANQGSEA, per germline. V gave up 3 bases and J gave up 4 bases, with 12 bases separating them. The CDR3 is CSVEGNAVYGYTF. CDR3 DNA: TGCAGCGTTGAGGGCAATGCCGTCTATGGCTACACCTTC.

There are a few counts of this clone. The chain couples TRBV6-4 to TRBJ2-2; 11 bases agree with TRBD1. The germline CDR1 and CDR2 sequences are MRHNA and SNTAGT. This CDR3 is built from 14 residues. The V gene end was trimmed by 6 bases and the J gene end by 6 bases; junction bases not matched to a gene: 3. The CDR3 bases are TGTGCCAGCAGCGAGGGACAGGGGGCCGGGGAGCTGTTTTTT. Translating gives CASSEGQGAGELFF.

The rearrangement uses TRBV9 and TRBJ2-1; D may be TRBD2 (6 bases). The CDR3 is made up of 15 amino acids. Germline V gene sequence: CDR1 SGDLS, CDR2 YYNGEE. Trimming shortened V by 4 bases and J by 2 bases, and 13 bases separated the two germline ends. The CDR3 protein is CASSTGGTTYNEQFF. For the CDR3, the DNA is TGTGCCAGCAGCACCGGGGGTACGACCTACAATGAGCAGTTCTTC.

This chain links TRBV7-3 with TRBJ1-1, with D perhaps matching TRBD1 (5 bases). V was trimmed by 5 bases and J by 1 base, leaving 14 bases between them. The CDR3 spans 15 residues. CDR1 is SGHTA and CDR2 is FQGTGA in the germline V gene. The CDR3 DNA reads TGTGCCAGCAGCAGTTATGCCAGGGCGAACACTGAAGCTTTCTTT. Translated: CASSSYARANTEAFF.

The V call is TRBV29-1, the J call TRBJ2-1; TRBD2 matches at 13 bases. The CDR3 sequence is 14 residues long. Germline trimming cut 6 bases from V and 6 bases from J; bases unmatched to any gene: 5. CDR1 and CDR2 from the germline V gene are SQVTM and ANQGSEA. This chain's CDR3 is CSVTGLAGLNEQFF. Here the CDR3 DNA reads TGCAGCGTAACGGGACTAGCGGGACTCAATGAGCAGTTCTTC.

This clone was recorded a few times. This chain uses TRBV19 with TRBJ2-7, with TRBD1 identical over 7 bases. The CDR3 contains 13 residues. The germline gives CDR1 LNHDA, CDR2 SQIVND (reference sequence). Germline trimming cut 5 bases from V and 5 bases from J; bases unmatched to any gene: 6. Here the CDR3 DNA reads TGTGCCAGTAGTGACGGACAGGCCCACGAGCAGTACTTC. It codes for CASSDGQAHEQYF.

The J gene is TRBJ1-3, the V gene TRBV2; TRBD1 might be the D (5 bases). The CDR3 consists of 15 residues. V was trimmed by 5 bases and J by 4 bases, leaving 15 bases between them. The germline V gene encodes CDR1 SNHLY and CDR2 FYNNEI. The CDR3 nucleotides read TGTGCCAGCAGTCCGGGGGGGGGATCCGGAAACACCATATATTTT. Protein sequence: CASSPGGGSGNTIYF.

CDR3 region: CASSISGTYEQYF. The CDR3 DNA reads as TGTGCCAGTAGTATTAGTGGGACCTACGAGCAGTACTTC. The chain recombines TRBV19 with TRBJ2-7; D not resolved. With 3 bases removed from V and 2 bases from J, the gap between germline ends came to 8 bases. Looked up from germline, CDR1 is LNHDA and CDR2 is SQIVND (reference sequence). The CDR3 is 13 amino acids. The full variable domain, rest sourced from reference TRBV19 and TRBJ2-7, is DGGITQSPKYLFRKEGQNVTLSCEQNLNHDAMYWYRQDPGQGLRLIYYSQIVNDFQKGDIAEGYSVSREKKESFPLTVTSAQKNPTAFYLCASSISGTYEQYFGPGTRLTVT.

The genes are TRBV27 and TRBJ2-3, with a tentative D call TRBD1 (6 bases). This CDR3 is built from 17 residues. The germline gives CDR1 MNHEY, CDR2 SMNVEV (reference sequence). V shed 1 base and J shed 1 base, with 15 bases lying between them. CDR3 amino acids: CASSLFQGRGGTDTQYF. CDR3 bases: TGTGCCAGCAGTTTATTTCAAGGCAGGGGAGGCACAGATACGCAGTATTTT.

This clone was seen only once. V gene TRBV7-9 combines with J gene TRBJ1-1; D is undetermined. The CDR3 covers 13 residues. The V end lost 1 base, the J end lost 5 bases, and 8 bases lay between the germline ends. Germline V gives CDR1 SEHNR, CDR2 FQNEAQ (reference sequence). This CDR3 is CASSLGVSTEAFF. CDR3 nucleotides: TGTGCCAGCAGCTTAGGGGTATCTACTGAAGCTTTCTTT.